This T cell receptor beta chain was recorded in a study of radiation and T cells in renal cell carcinoma. The CDR3 extends over 16 amino acids. V lost 0 bases to trimming and J lost 4 bases, with 15 bases between them. Germline V CDR1 and CDR2: LGHNA, YNFKEQ. Measured with immunoSEQ multiplex PCR; TCRdb has only the in-frame clones, and not every one. The sample shows 100,000 to 150,000 clones, about four fifths of them seen only once. Regarding time point: blood 2 weeks post-SBRT. Treatment defined: 15 Gy SBRT to primary tumor, nephrectomy 4 weeks later. Radiation-treated patients gave blood at baseline, week 2 and week 4.

This chain uses TRBV4-2 with TRBJ1-2; a possible D gene is TRBD1 (5 bases). This TCR was sampled from a man aged 50-60 years with renal cell carcinoma. The sequenced sample was blood, obtained from a patient whose treatment included radiotherapy and nephrectomy. DNA of the CDR3: TGTGCCAGCAGCCAAGAGTCATCGGGGCAGGGCTATGGCTACACCTTC. This gives the protein CASSQESSGQGYGYTF.